These 9 T cell receptor beta chains were all obtained from the same sample, sequenced in a study of graft-versus-host responses after intestinal transplantation. The assay was immunoSEQ multiplex PCR, and TCRdb's table has in-frame clones only and misses some. The sample yields approximately 13,000 clones, 30% to 40% seen once. Researchers placed 200,000 CFSE-labeled responder cells in culture with 200,000 irradiated, violet-dye-labeled stimulator cells. The sample consisted of alloreactive CD8+ T cells from a mixed lymphocyte reaction culture, taken before intestinal transplant. Sample subset: CFSE-low proliferating T cells sorted from approximately 6-day pre-transplant mixed lymphocyte reaction (GvH or HvG direction). Receptor source: a human patient who received an intestinal transplant.

The J gene is TRBJ1-4, the V gene TRBV7-9; 8 positions match TRBD1. CDR3 length equals 14 residues. Per the germline V gene, CDR1 is SEHNR and CDR2 is FQNEAQ (reference sequence). Germline trimming cut 5 bases from V and 7 bases from J; bases unmatched to any gene: 6. Written as DNA, the CDR3 is TGTGCCAGCAGCCAAGGACAGGGCGGTGAAAAACTGTTTTTT. Residues: CASSQGQGGEKLFF.

This clone was picked up a small number of times. The chain recombines TRBV6-1 with TRBJ1-2, with no clear D. This CDR3 has 14 residues. Germline V gene lookup returns CDR1 MNHNS and CDR2 SASEGT. With 0 bases removed from V and 6 bases from J, the gap between germline ends came to 11 bases. CDR3 in amino acids: CASSEALGWNGYTF. CDR3 sequence (DNA): TGTGCCAGCAGTGAAGCGCTAGGGTGGAATGGCTACACCTTC.

This sequence joins TRBV6-1 and TRBJ2-7; D may be TRBD1 or TRBD2 (5 bases each). The germline V gene encodes CDR1 MNHNS and CDR2 SASEGT. V was pared by 1 base and J by 1 base, with 11 bases between. The CDR3 is 15 amino acids. The CDR3 DNA sequence: TGTGCCAGCAGTGAAGGTATTGGGGGTTCCTACGAGCAGTACTTC. It encodes CASSEGIGGSYEQYF.

The gene calls are TRBV20-1 and TRBJ1-1; D gene unclear. This CDR3 is 11 amino acids long. From germline, CDR1 is DFQATT and CDR2 SNEGSKA (reference sequence). The V gene lost 4 bases and the J gene lost 3 bases, with 6 bases spanning the gap. In nucleotides, the CDR3 is TGCAGTGCTATTGTATACACTGAAGCTTTCTTT. This translates into CSAIVYTEAFF.

This clone was observed once. The V gene is TRBV11-2, the J gene TRBJ2-3; D remains unclear. Germline CDR1 SGHAT, CDR2 FQNNGV. The germline V and J ends were trimmed by 0 bases and 6 bases, with 13 bases remaining between them. CDR3 length: 15 amino acids. The CDR3 protein is CASSLDWSSGDTQYF. The CDR3 bases are TGTGCCAGCAGCTTAGATTGGAGTTCCGGGGATACGCAGTATTTT.

This chain links TRBV27 with TRBJ1-6; D call uncertain. CDR3 length: 19 amino acids. The germline V gene encodes CDR1 MNHEY and CDR2 SMNVEV (reference sequence). The V end was cut by 2 bases, the J end by 5 bases, with 22 bases between. CDR3 amino acids: CASSLARDRYDANNSPLHF. CDR3 in DNA: TGTGCCAGCAGTTTAGCTCGGGATCGATACGACGCCAATAATTCACCCCTCCACTTT.

This chain uses TRBV6-5 with TRBJ2-1; 8 bases are shared with TRBD2. Trimming removed 5 bases from V and 3 bases from J; junction bases left unmatched: 3. Germline-derived CDR1 and CDR2 are MNHEY and SVGAGI. The CDR3 has 14 amino acids. The CDR3 nucleotides read TGTGCCAGCAGTGTTACTAGCGGCTACAATGAGCAGTTCTTC. Translated: CASSVTSGYNEQFF.

This clone is medium-sized (0.01 to 0.1%). The genes are TRBV9 and TRBJ1-3; the D gene is possibly TRBD1 (6 bases). V dropped 0 bases and J dropped 4 bases, with 11 bases sitting between them. Germline CDR1 and CDR2: SGDLS and YYNGEE. The CDR3 sequence is 15 residues long. CDR3 residues: CASSVVPGGGNTIYF. The CDR3 nucleotides read TGTGCCAGCAGCGTAGTCCCCGGGGGCGGAAACACCATATATTTT.

This clone was observed a few times. The V and J genes are TRBV29-1 and TRBJ2-1; the match to TRBD2 covers 7 bases. This CDR3 has 14 amino acids. Trimming took 1 base from V and 4 from J; bases not matched to a gene: 4. CDR1 is SQVTM, CDR2 ANQGSEA, per germline. CDR3 sequence reads: CSVEGRGLYNEQFF. As DNA, the CDR3 is TGCAGCGTTGAAGGGCGGGGACTATACAATGAGCAGTTCTTC.